This T cell receptor beta chain was documented in a study of T-cell reconstitution after alpha-beta-depleted transplantation in children. Molecular barcoding with unique molecular identifiers was used for the TCRbeta library. MiXCR, run by TCRdb on the PCR reads, gives a single entry per CDR3 protein. This sample has about 170,000 distinct CDR3 sequences, with around 10% found just once. Per germline, CDR1 SEHNR and CDR2 FQNEAQ (reference sequence). V gave up 5 bases and J gave up 3 bases; unmatched junction bases: 6. The CDR3 has 15 amino acids. This clonotype was counted only a few times. The source was PBMCs, collected before TCRalphabeta/CD19-depleted stem cell transplant. The TCR comes from a boy between 2 and 10 years old with acute myeloid leukemia, due to receive a stem cell transplant. This chain links TRBV7-9 with TRBJ1-2; 10 nucleotides match TRBD1. CDR3 sequence (DNA): TGTGCCAGCAGCCAAAGACAGGGGGCCGACTATGGCTACACCTTC. Translating it yields CASSQRQGADYGYTF.